This T cell receptor (beta chain) was recovered during a study of CD8 T cells in Susac syndrome. About the study: Sequenced Susac syndrome patients included five or six with active disease and eight who were in remission.

Random hexamers were used to reverse transcribe the RNA input (about 0.45 to 1 ug). TCRdb ran MiXCR on the immunoSEQ multiplex PCR reads and lists one entry per CDR3 protein. The data hold roughly 140,000 distinct CDR3 sequences, with about 95% observed a single time. The CDR3 consists of 13 residues. V lost 1 base to trimming and J lost 9 bases, with 10 bases between them. What was sequenced was CD4+ T cells from PBMCs. The J gene is TRBJ2-1, the V gene TRBV12-3 or TRBV12-4; unclear D gene. This clonotype was sampled from a human donor with Susac syndrome. The CDR3 nucleotides are TGTGCCAGCAGTTTAGTAGGGTCGGGTGAGCAGTTCTTC. Translated, it gives CASSLVGSGEQFF.